Listed below are T cell receptor beta chains from one sample, sequenced in a study of blood T cell repertoires in COVID-19. Repertoires were generated with immunoSEQ multiplex PCR, while TCRdb's copy carries only in-frame clones and drops some. In the table there are some 170,000 clones, roughly 80% of which are singletons. Sequencing was carried out using peripheral blood. These receptors originate from a man aged 65 to 79 with acute or convalescent COVID-19. Each CDR3 is given with its conserved first and last residue. Each record gives: V gene, J gene, clone size, D gene, CDR3 DNA, CDR3 protein. The D gene is left open where the match is weak. The size entry is marked missing in some rows and otherwise reads once, few, many or a size class.

>TRBV5-1|TRBJ1-2|once|TRBD1
TGCGCCAGCCAGGTTGGACAGGGGGCCTATGGCTACACCTTC
CASQVGQGAYGYTF
>TRBV3-1/TRBV3-2|TRBJ2-7|-|-
TGTGCCAGCAGCCAAGATCTTCCATTGACTAGCTCCTACGAGCAGTACTTC
CASSQDLPLTSSYEQYF
>TRBV11-3|TRBJ2-2|once|-
TGTGCCAGCAACTCCCCCCAGGGTTTGTACACCGGGGAGCTGTTTTTT
CASNSPQGLYTGELFF
>TRBV5-5|TRBJ2-1|-|-
TGTGCCAGCAGCTTGCCCGGGAGTTCTGAGCAGTTCTTC
CASSLPGSSEQFF
>TRBV6-5|TRBJ2-7|-|TRBD1
TGTGCCAGCAGCCAGACAGGGTTGGGCTACGAGCAGTACTTC
CASSQTGLGYEQYF
>TRBV19|TRBJ2-2|-|-
TGTGCCAGTAGTACGGGACTGATCGGGGAGCTGTTTTTT
CASSTGLIGELFF
>TRBV4-1|TRBJ2-7|few|-
TGCGCCAGCAGCCAAGGACAGAGCCCTGCCTACGAGCAGTACTTC
CASSQGQSPAYEQYF
>TRBV3-1/TRBV3-2|TRBJ2-3|-|TRBD2
TGTGCCAGCAGCCGCCCGACTAGCGGGGCAGATACGCAGTATTTT
CASSRPTSGADTQYF
>TRBV7-9|TRBJ1-2|few|TRBD1
TGTGCCAGCAGCTTAGCTGGGACAGGGAACCCCTATGGCTACACCTTC
CASSLAGTGNPYGYTF
>TRBV7-9|TRBJ1-4|-|-
TGTGCCAGCAGCACGGAGGTCGGGGGGTGGAGTGAAAAACTGTTTTTT
CASSTEVGGWSEKLFF
>TRBV11-3|TRBJ1-3|once|-
TGTGCCAGCAGCTTAGAATCCGGGTACGGAAACACCATATATTTT
CASSLESGYGNTIYF
>TRBV3-1/TRBV3-2|TRBJ1-2|-|-
TGTGCCAGCAGCGAGGACAGACCTAACTATGGCTACACCTTC
CASSEDRPNYGYTF
>TRBV10-1|TRBJ2-5|-|TRBD2
TGCGCCAGCAAAGGACTAGCGGGAGTTATATGGGGAGAGACCCAGTACTTC
CASKGLAGVIWGETQYF
>TRBV30|TRBJ1-2|-|-
TGTGCCTGGAGCTGGGGGAGGGATGACTATGGCTACACCTTC
CAWSWGRDDYGYTF
>TRBV7-2|TRBJ2-7|-|TRBD1
TGTGCCAGCAGCTTAGCAGGGGGACAGGGAGGGAGATCCTACGAGCAGTACTTC
CASSLAGGQGGRSYEQYF
>TRBV10-2|TRBJ2-3|-|TRBD2
TGCGCCAGCAGTGAGCTTTGGATGACTAGCGGGGGTAAGGCAGATACGCAGTATTTT
CASSELWMTSGGKADTQYF
>TRBV3-1/TRBV3-2|TRBJ2-1|-|TRBD2
TGTGCCAGCAGCCGACCACTAGCGGGAGGGCCGCTTGAGCAGTTCTTC
CASSRPLAGGPLEQFF
>TRBV6-6|TRBJ2-2|-|-
TGTGCCAGCAGACGCAGGGAAAACACCGGGGAGCTGTTTTTT
CASRRRENTGELFF
>TRBV10-3|TRBJ1-6|-|-
TGTGCCATCACCGCGGACAGAGGCTCACCCCTCCACTTT
CAITADRGSPLHF
>TRBV10-3|TRBJ1-2|once|-
TGTGCCATCAGCGACGAGGTATCTAACTATGGCTACACCTTC
CAISDEVSNYGYTF
>TRBV10-1|TRBJ2-5|once|-
TGCGCCAGCAGTGAGACAGGGAAAGAGACCCAGTACTTC
CASSETGKETQYF
>TRBV28|TRBJ2-7|-|-
TGTGCCAGCAGTTTTGGCCAGGGGCTCGATCTATTAAAGCAGTACTTC
CASSFGQGLDLLKQYF
>TRBV6-6|TRBJ1-1|-|TRBD1
TGTGCCAGCAGAGCCGGGACAGGGCCGAACACTGAAGCTTTCTTT
CASRAGTGPNTEAFF
>TRBV14|TRBJ1-2|-|TRBD1
TGTGCCAGCAGCCCGGGGACAGGGGGCTCATTTAACTATGGCTACACCTTC
CASSPGTGGSFNYGYTF
>TRBV7-9|TRBJ1-2|-|-
TGTGCCAGCAGCCCACAAGGCGGCCTACTTTACTATGGCTACACCTTC
CASSPQGGLLYYGYTF
>TRBV7-8|TRBJ2-7|-|TRBD2
TGTGCCAGCAGCTTAGAGTTCGGAGCGGGAGACGAGCAGTACTTC
CASSLEFGAGDEQYF
>TRBV5-4|TRBJ2-2|-|TRBD1
TGTGCCAGCAGGGCAGGGACAGGGAAGGGGGAGCTGTTTTTT
CASRAGTGKGELFF
>TRBV5-4|TRBJ2-1|-|TRBD1
TGTGCCAGCAGCTTGACGGACAGGGTTTACAATGAGCAGTTCTTC
CASSLTDRVYNEQFF
>TRBV28|TRBJ2-1|-|-
TGTGCCAGCAGTTTCACAGGCTCCTACAATGAGCAGTTCTTC
CASSFTGSYNEQFF
>TRBV27|TRBJ2-7|-|TRBD1
TGTGCCAGCAGGAGGACGGGACAGGGGGCATACGAGCAGTACTTC
CASRRTGQGAYEQYF
>TRBV20-1|TRBJ1-1|-|-
TGCAGTGCTGGTGAGACAGGCATGAACACTGAAGCTTTCTTT
CSAGETGMNTEAFF
>TRBV11-2|TRBJ1-6|-|-
TGTGCCAGCAGCTTAGATCGGAGATCACCCCTCCACTTT
CASSLDRRSPLHF
>TRBV5-1|TRBJ2-3|-|-
TGCGCCAGCAGCTTGACTCCCTCAAGCACAGATACGCAGTATTTT
CASSLTPSSTDTQYF
>TRBV7-3|TRBJ2-2|many|TRBD2
TGTGCCAGCAGCTTAACCCCAACTAGCGGGACTAACACCGGGGAGCTGTTTTTT
CASSLTPTSGTNTGELFF
>TRBV28|TRBJ1-1|-|TRBD1
TGTGCCATCAGTACAGGGGTAGACACTGAAGCTTTCTTT
CAISTGVDTEAFF
>TRBV5-4|TRBJ1-1|-|-
TGTGCCAGCAGCTTGGCCCTTTTGACAGAAGAAGCTTTCTTT
CASSLALLTEEAFF
>TRBV6-5|TRBJ1-2|-|TRBD1
TGTGCCAGCAGTTATCCTCTCGGGACAGGGTATGGCTACACCTTC
CASSYPLGTGYGYTF
>TRBV12-3/TRBV12-4|TRBJ1-2|once|-
TGTGCCAGCAGAACCTACCGTGACTATGGCTACACCTTC
CASRTYRDYGYTF
>TRBV27|TRBJ1-5|once|-
TGTGCCAGCAGAAGCGGACAGTATAGCAATCAGCCCCAGCATTTT
CASRSGQYSNQPQHF
>TRBV6-5|TRBJ2-1|once|TRBD2
TGTGCCAGCAGTACAACTAGCGGGAGTGATTATGAGCAGTTCTTC
CASSTTSGSDYEQFF
>TRBV27|TRBJ1-2|once|-
TGTGCCAGCAGTTTATCTCAGGGTCCCAATGGCTACACCTTC
CASSLSQGPNGYTF
>TRBV19|TRBJ1-1|few|TRBD1
TGTGCCAGTAGTCTTTTAGGGGACAGGGGTTCGACTGAAGCTTTCTTT
CASSLLGDRGSTEAFF
>TRBV24-1|TRBJ1-3|once|-
TGTGCCACCAGTGATTTGTCAGGGGAGGCGGGGGGGGTTGCCTACGGAGGAAACACCATATATTTT
CATSDLSGEAGGVAYGGNTIYF
>TRBV9|TRBJ1-3|-|-
TGTGCCAGCAGCGTAGAATGGGGGGCTGGAAACACCATATATTTT
CASSVEWGAGNTIYF
>TRBV7-3|TRBJ1-6|many|TRBD1
TGTGCCAGCAGCTTGGGACAGGGTGGTTCACCCCTCCACTTT
CASSLGQGGSPLHF
>TRBV5-1|TRBJ2-7|few|-
TGCGCCAGCAGCTTAACAGGGAACGAGCAGTACTTC
CASSLTGNEQYF
>TRBV6-5|TRBJ1-1|-|-
TGTGCCAGCACCCCCGCGCGATTTAACACTGAAGCTTTCTTT
CASTPARFNTEAFF
>TRBV6-1|TRBJ1-1|-|-
TGTGCCAGCAGTGAAGGGCAGGGGACTGAAGCTTTCTTT
CASSEGQGTEAFF